The rows below give T cell receptor beta chains drawn from one sample of a study of T cell responses to AZD1222 COVID-19 vaccine. Here immunoSEQ multiplex PCR was the method, and the copy in TCRdb shows in-frame clones only, minus some. This table holds about 100,000 clones, nearly 95% found once. The starting material was peripheral blood, obtained on day 0 of AZD1222 vaccination. The receptors derive from an adult in good health. Both conserved end residues are part of each CDR3.

cdr3_aa j_call v_call
CASSLGARLDNEQFF TRBJ2-1 TRBV5-6
CASSQGPSSYNEQFF TRBJ2-1 TRBV3-1/TRBV3-2
CASSSSQGVIGTEAFF TRBJ1-1 TRBV27
CASTGGLYQETQYF TRBJ2-5 TRBV5-4
CASTVTAGNTIYF TRBJ1-3 TRBV28
CASGLTSQAEKLFF TRBJ1-4 TRBV12-5
CASSQGANYGYTF TRBJ1-2 TRBV14
CAISESTLAQGYTF TRBJ1-2 TRBV10-3
CASSESGGTEAFF TRBJ1-1 TRBV2
CASSVGTGNNQPQHF TRBJ1-5 TRBV11-1
CASNDTRGYGYTF TRBJ1-2 TRBV5-1
CASTLAPIDSGNTIYF TRBJ1-3 TRBV7-9
CSGGQEYGYTF TRBJ1-2 TRBV29-1
CASSQEGTFSGNTIYF TRBJ1-3 TRBV14
CAGGTGAPSAGNTIYF TRBJ1-3 TRBV6-6
CASSRLGGYNEQFF TRBJ2-1 TRBV28
CASSRYRDGVGQPQHF TRBJ1-5 TRBV28
CASQGGTAYNSPLHF TRBJ1-6 TRBV19
CASSSHRGGDYGYTF TRBJ1-2 TRBV5-1
CASSPSGLAGGPYEQYF TRBJ2-7 TRBV5-1
CASSEDTQYF TRBJ2-3 TRBV6-1
CASDLWESSYNSPLHF TRBJ1-6 TRBV12-5
CASSYTPDRLYGYTF TRBJ1-2 TRBV7-2
CASTVGRANNEQFF TRBJ2-1 TRBV27
CASSFGAGMEKLFF TRBJ1-4 TRBV27
CSVKGTHEQYF TRBJ2-7 TRBV20-1
CATGTSGTGETQYF TRBJ2-5 TRBV6-6
CASSLYEYNEQFF TRBJ2-1 TRBV6-5
CASSPSSTGGSGELFF TRBJ2-2 TRBV18
CASGNRGSPLHF TRBJ1-6 TRBV6-5
CALVGHRETQYF TRBJ2-5 TRBV7-9
CASRGLRDRANNSPLHF TRBJ1-6 TRBV28
CASSLGTSGILNIQYF TRBJ2-4 TRBV7-9
CASSWLKGATNEKLFF TRBJ1-4 TRBV6-5
CASSLGLAGGPDTQYF TRBJ2-3 TRBV3-1/TRBV3-2
CASSNSGNTEAFF TRBJ1-1 TRBV6-5
CASSYSGSPEAFF TRBJ1-1 TRBV6-5
CASSPGLATDTQYF TRBJ2-3 TRBV18
CASSHLTGGNNSPLHF TRBJ1-6 TRBV4-1
CASSLAPTGQGIYEQYF TRBJ2-7 TRBV28
CASTSGKANVLTF TRBJ2-6 TRBV6-5
CASSSGTSGYEQYF TRBJ2-7 TRBV27
CASSGQPGQGSNQPQHF TRBJ1-5 TRBV6-1
CASPPSTTGNTEAFF TRBJ1-1 TRBV28
CASSQGTSGYEKLFF TRBJ1-4 TRBV3-1/TRBV3-2
CSVDRGHWENTEAFF TRBJ1-1 TRBV29-1
CASRFRSDSTNTGELFF TRBJ2-2 TRBV12-2
CASSIRGGADYGYTF TRBJ1-2 TRBV7-3
CAISESGSYNEQFF TRBJ2-1 TRBV10-3
CASSNTPGLAGVYTYEQYF TRBJ2-7 TRBV19
CASSLPGAQNSPLHF TRBJ1-6 TRBV5-5
CASSTADRGGYTF TRBJ1-2 TRBV9
CASSFGGASGNTIYF TRBJ1-3 TRBV28